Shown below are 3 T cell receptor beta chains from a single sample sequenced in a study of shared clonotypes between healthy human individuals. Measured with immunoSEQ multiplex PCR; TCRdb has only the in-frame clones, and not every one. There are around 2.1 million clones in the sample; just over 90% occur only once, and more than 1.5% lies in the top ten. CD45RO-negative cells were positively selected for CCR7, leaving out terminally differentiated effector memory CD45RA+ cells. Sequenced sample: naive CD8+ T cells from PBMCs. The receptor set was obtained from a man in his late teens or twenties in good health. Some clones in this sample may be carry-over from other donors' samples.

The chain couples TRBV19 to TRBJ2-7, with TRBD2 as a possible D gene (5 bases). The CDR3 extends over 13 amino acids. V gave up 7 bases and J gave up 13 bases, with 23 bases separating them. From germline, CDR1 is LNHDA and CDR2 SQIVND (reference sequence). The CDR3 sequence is CASTGNTPRELYF. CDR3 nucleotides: TGTGCCAGTACAGGTAACACACCGAGGGAGCTCTACTTC.

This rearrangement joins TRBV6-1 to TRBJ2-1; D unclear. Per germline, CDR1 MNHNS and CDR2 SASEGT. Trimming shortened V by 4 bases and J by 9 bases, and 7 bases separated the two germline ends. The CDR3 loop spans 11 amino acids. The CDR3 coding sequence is TGTGCCAGCAGTGGGTGGGGTGAGCAGTTCTTC. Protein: CASSGWGEQFF.

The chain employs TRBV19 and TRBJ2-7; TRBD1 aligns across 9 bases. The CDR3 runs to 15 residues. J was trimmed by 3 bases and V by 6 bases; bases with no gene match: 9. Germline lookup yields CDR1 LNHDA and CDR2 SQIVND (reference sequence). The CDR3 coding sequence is TGTGCCAGTAGCCCACCGGGACAGGGAAACTACGAGCAGTACTTC. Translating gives CASSPPGQGNYEQYF.